This TCR beta chain originates from a study of blood T cell repertoires in COVID-19. Method: immunoSEQ multiplex PCR; TCRdb's copy keeps in-frame clones and lacks some. In the table there are hundreds of thousands of clones, 87% of which are singletons. Sequences were obtained from peripheral blood. The sequence derives from a man younger than 35 with active or convalescent COVID-19.

The CDR3 spells CASSPGQIGTDTQYF. CDR3 DNA: TGTGCCAGCAGCCCCGGACAGATAGGCACAGATACGCAGTATTTT. The rearrangement links TRBV7-7 to TRBJ2-3, with D tentatively TRBD1 (6 bases). CDR3 size: 15 residues. V dropped 5 bases and J dropped 1 base, with 13 bases sitting between them. CDR1 and CDR2 from the germline V gene are SSHAT and FNYEAQ (reference sequence).